Listed below are T cell receptor beta chains from one sample, sequenced in a study of shared clonotypes between healthy human individuals. The data were produced by immunoSEQ multiplex PCR, yet TCRdb's version contains in-frame clones alone and is incomplete. The data show about 2 million clones, about 95% seen once. What was sequenced was naive CD8+ T cells sorted from blood. The receptors come from a man aged 18-30 years in good health. Each CDR3 is given with its conserved first and last residue. Fields, in order: J gene, clone size, D gene, V gene, CDR3 protein, CDR3 DNA. The D gene is left open where the match is weak. Clone size appears in some rows only: once, few, many, or a class for an expanded clone.

j_gene: TRBJ2-7; abundance: NA; d_gene: TRBD2; v_gene: TRBV28; CDR3aa: CASSLEAGGTYEQYF; CDR3nt: TGTGCCAGCAGTTTAGAGGCGGGGGGGACCTACGAGCAGTACTTC
j_gene: TRBJ2-7; abundance: NA; d_gene: TRBD1; v_gene: TRBV27; CDR3aa: CASSPSTGGLSYEQYF; CDR3nt: TGTGCCAGCAGCCCATCCACAGGGGGCCTTTCCTACGAGCAGTACTTC
j_gene: TRBJ2-2; abundance: NA; d_gene: NA; v_gene: TRBV25-1; CDR3aa: CASSMRAGELFF; CDR3nt: TGTGCCAGCAGTATGAGGGCCGGGGAGCTGTTTTTT
j_gene: TRBJ2-7; abundance: NA; d_gene: TRBD1; v_gene: TRBV5-1; CDR3aa: CASSLGTGGFEEQYF; CDR3nt: TGCGCCAGCAGCCTGGGGACAGGGGGCTTTGAAGAGCAGTACTTC
j_gene: TRBJ2-5; abundance: NA; d_gene: NA; v_gene: TRBV7-8; CDR3aa: CASSFLLGLGETQYF; CDR3nt: TGTGCCAGCAGCTTTCTATTAGGGCTAGGAGAGACCCAGTACTTC
j_gene: TRBJ2-7; abundance: NA; d_gene: NA; v_gene: TRBV10-2; CDR3aa: CASSESSLGTYEQYF; CDR3nt: TGCGCCAGCAGTGAGTCCAGTTTAGGAACCTACGAGCAGTACTTC
j_gene: TRBJ2-1; abundance: NA; d_gene: NA; v_gene: TRBV4-1; CDR3aa: CASSAYLEYEQFF; CDR3nt: TGCGCCAGCAGCGCCTACCTAGAATATGAGCAGTTCTTC
j_gene: TRBJ1-1; abundance: NA; d_gene: TRBD1; v_gene: TRBV4-1; CDR3aa: CASSQVTGWVDTEAFF; CDR3nt: TGCGCCAGCAGCCAAGTGACAGGGTGGGTGGACACTGAAGCTTTCTTT
j_gene: TRBJ2-7; abundance: NA; d_gene: NA; v_gene: TRBV7-6; CDR3aa: CASSLEPPPYEQYF; CDR3nt: TGTGCCAGCAGCTTAGAACCCCCACCCTACGAGCAGTACTTC
j_gene: TRBJ2-7; abundance: NA; d_gene: TRBD2; v_gene: TRBV9; CDR3aa: CASSGGTSGSSYEQYF; CDR3nt: TGTGCCAGCAGCGGGGGGACTAGCGGGAGCTCCTACGAGCAGTACTTC
j_gene: TRBJ2-7; abundance: NA; d_gene: NA; v_gene: TRBV11-1; CDR3aa: CASSHDRTYEQYF; CDR3nt: TGTGCCAGCAGCCATGATAGGACCTACGAGCAGTACTTC
j_gene: TRBJ2-3; abundance: NA; d_gene: TRBD2; v_gene: TRBV29-1; CDR3aa: CSVEVWTSGDTDTQYF; CDR3nt: TGCAGCGTTGAGGTGTGGACTAGCGGGGACACAGATACGCAGTATTTT
j_gene: TRBJ2-3; abundance: NA; d_gene: NA; v_gene: TRBV7-9; CDR3aa: CASSLEQGGETDTQYF; CDR3nt: TGTGCCAGCAGCTTAGAACAGGGAGGAGAGACAGATACGCAGTATTTT
j_gene: TRBJ1-5; abundance: once; d_gene: TRBD1; v_gene: TRBV28; CDR3aa: CASRGTGVVNQPQHF; CDR3nt: TGTGCCAGCAGGGGAACAGGGGTCGTCAATCAGCCCCAGCATTTT
j_gene: TRBJ1-4; abundance: NA; d_gene: NA; v_gene: TRBV4-1; CDR3aa: CASSQEVAGNEKLFF; CDR3nt: TGCGCCAGCAGCCAAGAAGTAGCGGGGAATGAAAAACTGTTTTTT
j_gene: TRBJ2-7; abundance: once; d_gene: TRBD2; v_gene: TRBV27; CDR3aa: CASSPSVGGRTYEQYF; CDR3nt: TGTGCCAGCAGCCCCTCCGTGGGCGGGAGGACCTACGAGCAGTACTTC
j_gene: TRBJ2-7; abundance: NA; d_gene: NA; v_gene: TRBV29-1; CDR3aa: CSVEEGYLCLDPAYEQYF; CDR3nt: TGCAGCGTTGAAGAAGGTTACTTGTGTCTCGATCCCGCCTACGAGCAGTACTTC
j_gene: TRBJ1-2; abundance: NA; d_gene: TRBD1; v_gene: TRBV27; CDR3aa: CASRSQGPANYGYTF; CDR3nt: TGTGCCAGCAGGTCACAGGGGCCAGCTAACTATGGCTACACCTTC
j_gene: TRBJ2-7; abundance: once; d_gene: NA; v_gene: TRBV7-2; CDR3aa: CASSPGWAYEQYF; CDR3nt: TGTGCCAGCAGCCCCGGCTGGGCCTACGAGCAGTACTTC
j_gene: TRBJ2-7; abundance: once; d_gene: NA; v_gene: TRBV4-2; CDR3aa: CASSQAEKSSSYEQYF; CDR3nt: TGTGCCAGCAGCCAAGCAGAGAAGAGTTCTTCCTACGAGCAGTACTTC
j_gene: TRBJ2-7; abundance: NA; d_gene: TRBD2; v_gene: TRBV6-5; CDR3aa: CASSEELASSYEQYF; CDR3nt: TGTGCCAGCAGCGAGGAACTAGCGAGCTCCTACGAGCAGTACTTC
j_gene: TRBJ2-5; abundance: NA; d_gene: TRBD2; v_gene: TRBV7-8; CDR3aa: CASSLLSSGGATETQYF; CDR3nt: TGTGCCAGCAGCTTATTGTCTAGCGGGGGGGCAACGGAGACCCAGTACTTC
j_gene: TRBJ2-1; abundance: NA; d_gene: NA; v_gene: TRBV7-9; CDR3aa: CASSSSDKNPGGSYNEQFF; CDR3nt: TGTGCCAGCAGCTCCTCAGATAAGAACCCGGGCGGCTCCTACAATGAGCAGTTCTTC
j_gene: TRBJ2-1; abundance: NA; d_gene: NA; v_gene: TRBV7-3; CDR3aa: CASSVDSYNEQFF; CDR3nt: TGTGCCAGCAGCGTGGACTCCTACAATGAGCAGTTCTTC
j_gene: TRBJ2-5; abundance: NA; d_gene: NA; v_gene: TRBV7-2; CDR3aa: CASSAPHKETQYF; CDR3nt: TGTGCCAGCAGCGCCCCCCACAAAGAGACCCAGTACTTC
j_gene: TRBJ2-5; abundance: once; d_gene: NA; v_gene: TRBV30; CDR3aa: CAWSVPRGTSETQYF; CDR3nt: TGTGCCTGGAGTGTTCCTCGGGGGACGTCGGAGACCCAGTACTTC
j_gene: TRBJ1-2; abundance: NA; d_gene: NA; v_gene: TRBV28; CDR3aa: CASSSSGQDYTF; CDR3nt: TGTGCCAGCAGTTCGTCAGGGCAGGACTACACCTTC
j_gene: TRBJ2-1; abundance: NA; d_gene: NA; v_gene: TRBV6-6; CDR3aa: CASSRVRAPYNEQFF; CDR3nt: TGTGCCAGCAGCCGAGTAAGGGCACCCTACAATGAGCAGTTCTTC
j_gene: TRBJ2-2; abundance: NA; d_gene: TRBD2; v_gene: TRBV28; CDR3aa: CASSLWGLAQNTGELFF; CDR3nt: TGTGCCAGCAGTTTGTGGGGACTAGCGCAGAACACCGGGGAGCTGTTTTTT
j_gene: TRBJ2-7; abundance: NA; d_gene: NA; v_gene: TRBV9; CDR3aa: CASSPGDSYEQYF; CDR3nt: TGTGCCAGCAGTCCGGGGGATTCCTACGAGCAGTACTTC
j_gene: TRBJ2-1; abundance: NA; d_gene: TRBD2; v_gene: TRBV2; CDR3aa: CASSTPTSGEYEQFF; CDR3nt: TGTGCCAGCAGTACCCCGACTAGCGGGGAATATGAGCAGTTCTTC
j_gene: TRBJ1-4; abundance: NA; d_gene: NA; v_gene: TRBV4-1; CDR3aa: CASKKGANEKLFF; CDR3nt: TGCGCCAGCAAAAAAGGAGCTAATGAAAAACTGTTTTTT
j_gene: TRBJ2-1; abundance: NA; d_gene: NA; v_gene: TRBV6-6; CDR3aa: CASSDDHNEQFF; CDR3nt: TGTGCCAGCAGCGACGACCACAATGAGCAGTTCTTC
j_gene: TRBJ1-2; abundance: NA; d_gene: NA; v_gene: TRBV30; CDR3aa: CAWSVADSNYGYTF; CDR3nt: TGTGCCTGGAGTGTGGCGGACAGTAACTATGGCTACACCTTC
j_gene: TRBJ2-1; abundance: NA; d_gene: NA; v_gene: TRBV6-5; CDR3aa: CASSVDSYNEQFF; CDR3nt: TGTGCCAGCAGCGTGGACAGTTACAATGAGCAGTTCTTC
j_gene: TRBJ2-3; abundance: NA; d_gene: TRBD2; v_gene: TRBV11-2; CDR3aa: CASSPRWREITDTQYF; CDR3nt: TGTGCCAGCAGCCCCCGGTGGCGGGAGATCACAGATACGCAGTATTTT
j_gene: TRBJ2-7; abundance: NA; d_gene: TRBD2; v_gene: TRBV30; CDR3aa: CAGTTASGEYEQYF; CDR3nt: TGTGCCGGAACAACGGCTAGCGGCGAATACGAGCAGTACTTC
j_gene: TRBJ2-2; abundance: NA; d_gene: TRBD1; v_gene: TRBV13; CDR3aa: CASSSGQGAAGELFF; CDR3nt: TGTGCCAGCAGCTCGGGACAGGGGGCTGCCGGGGAGCTGTTTTTT
j_gene: TRBJ2-3; abundance: NA; d_gene: NA; v_gene: TRBV4-1; CDR3aa: CASSQGGYFTDTQYF; CDR3nt: TGCGCCAGCAGCCAAGGAGGCTACTTCACAGATACGCAGTATTTT
j_gene: TRBJ2-2; abundance: NA; d_gene: NA; v_gene: TRBV27; CDR3aa: CASSFGDTGELFF; CDR3nt: TGTGCCAGCAGTTTTGGAGACACCGGGGAGCTGTTTTTT
j_gene: TRBJ2-7; abundance: NA; d_gene: TRBD1; v_gene: TRBV27; CDR3aa: CASSPGTASYEQYF; CDR3nt: TGTGCCAGCAGTCCCGGGACAGCTTCCTACGAGCAGTACTTC
j_gene: TRBJ2-1; abundance: NA; d_gene: TRBD1; v_gene: TRBV18; CDR3aa: CASSPLGTGHNEQFF; CDR3nt: TGTGCCAGCTCACCACTCGGGACAGGGCACAATGAGCAGTTCTTC
j_gene: TRBJ1-4; abundance: NA; d_gene: TRBD1; v_gene: TRBV19; CDR3aa: CASSTFGTGREKLFF; CDR3nt: TGTGCCAGTAGTACCTTCGGGACAGGGAGGGAAAAACTGTTTTTT
j_gene: TRBJ2-2; abundance: NA; d_gene: TRBD1; v_gene: TRBV6-5; CDR3aa: CASSYRQGGTGELFF; CDR3nt: TGTGCCAGCAGTTACCGACAGGGGGGGACCGGGGAGCTGTTTTTT
j_gene: TRBJ2-7; abundance: NA; d_gene: TRBD2; v_gene: TRBV9; CDR3aa: CASSTLAGGSSYEQYF; CDR3nt: TGTGCCAGCAGCACTCTAGCGGGGGGGAGCTCCTACGAGCAGTACTTC
j_gene: TRBJ1-1; abundance: NA; d_gene: NA; v_gene: TRBV5-1; CDR3aa: CASSGGTEAFF; CDR3nt: TGCGCCAGCAGCGGGGGAACTGAAGCTTTCTTT
j_gene: TRBJ2-1; abundance: NA; d_gene: NA; v_gene: TRBV6-6; CDR3aa: CASSWTEPYNEQFF; CDR3nt: TGTGCCAGCAGTTGGACAGAACCCTACAATGAGCAGTTCTTC
j_gene: TRBJ1-5; abundance: once; d_gene: TRBD1; v_gene: TRBV27; CDR3aa: CASSRRYGRGLRQPQHF; CDR3nt: TGTGCCAGCAGTCGCAGGTACGGCAGGGGGTTAAGACAGCCCCAGCATTTT
j_gene: TRBJ2-2; abundance: few; d_gene: NA; v_gene: TRBV27; CDR3aa: CASSLYLGELFF; CDR3nt: TGTGCCAGCAGTTTATATCTTGGGGAGCTGTTTTTT
j_gene: TRBJ2-7; abundance: NA; d_gene: NA; v_gene: TRBV7-9; CDR3aa: CASSSSTGLISYEQYF; CDR3nt: TGTGCCAGCAGCTCATCCACGGGACTTATCTCCTACGAGCAGTACTTC
j_gene: TRBJ2-1; abundance: NA; d_gene: TRBD2; v_gene: TRBV27; CDR3aa: CASAGLATRDEQFF; CDR3nt: TGTGCCAGCGCGGGACTAGCGACGCGGGATGAGCAGTTCTTC
j_gene: TRBJ2-7; abundance: once; d_gene: NA; v_gene: TRBV5-1; CDR3aa: CASSFRLSPSEQYF; CDR3nt: TGCGCCAGCAGCTTCAGACTATCTCCCTCCGAGCAGTACTTC
j_gene: TRBJ1-2; abundance: NA; d_gene: NA; v_gene: TRBV9; CDR3aa: CASSAGWEFDYGYTF; CDR3nt: TGTGCCAGCAGCGCTGGGTGGGAGTTCGACTATGGCTACACCTTC